One sample yielded the 29 T cell receptor beta chains listed below, sequenced in a study of cytomegalovirus exposure and HLA in healthy donors. The primer mix had 60 Vbeta and 13 Jbeta primers. Libraries were prepared by immunoSEQ multiplex PCR; TCRdb keeps only in-frame clonotypes and omits some of them. The sample lists about 170,000 clones; about 76% were seen once. The specimen was PBMCs. Source of these receptors: a female donor in good health and CMV-seronegative.

The chain links TRBV30 to TRBJ2-2, with 7 bases identical to TRBD2. CDR1 GTSNPN and CDR2 SVGIG come from the germline V gene (reference sequence). Germline trimming cut 3 bases from V and 7 bases from J; bases unmatched to any gene: 11. The CDR3 length is 15 residues. CDR3 in DNA: TGTGCCTGGAGGAGACTAGGGGAGGGGAGCGGGGAGCTGTTTTTT. Translation: CAWRRLGEGSGELFF.

This chain links TRBV6-5 with TRBJ2-5; 7 bases fit TRBD1. Germline V gene lookup returns CDR1 MNHEY and CDR2 SVGAGI. After removal of 1 base from V and 1 base from J, the junction contained 0 bases not matched to a gene. The CDR3 spans 14 residues. For the CDR3, the DNA is TGTGCCAGCAGTTACTGGACAGGCCAAGAGACCCAGTACTTC. Residues: CASSYWTGQETQYF.

The gene calls are TRBV11-2 and TRBJ2-7, with D possibly TRBD1 on 6 matching bases. Between the trimmed V and J ends, which lost 3 bases and 3 bases, there was a span of 9 bases. CDR3 size: 13 residues. The germline CDR1 and CDR2 sequences are SGHAT and FQNNGV. CDR3 protein: CASSLGHLYEQYF. The CDR3 DNA reads TGTGCCAGCAGCTTGGGACATCTCTACGAGCAGTACTTC.

This rearrangement joins TRBV27 to TRBJ1-5; a weak D match, TRBD1 (5 bases). Germline values: CDR1 MNHEY, CDR2 SMNVEV (reference sequence). The CDR3 has 14 residues. Trimming took 3 bases from V and 6 from J, leaving 12 bases between them. The CDR3 spells CASSLLGGSQPQHF. The CDR3 DNA reads TGTGCCAGCAGTTTGTTGGGGGGTAGTCAGCCCCAGCATTTT.

The rearrangement links TRBV4-2 to TRBJ2-7; D might be TRBD1 (5 bases). V was cut by 0 bases and J by 3 bases, with 15 bases left in between. Per the germline V gene, CDR1 is LGHNA and CDR2 is YNFKEQ. CDR3 length: 16 amino acids. The CDR3 DNA reads TGTGCCAGCAGCCAAGATCTTGAACAGGCGGTCTACGAGCAGTACTTC. It encodes CASSQDLEQAVYEQYF.

V gene TRBV30 combines with J gene TRBJ2-1; TRBD1 matches at 9 bases. Germline lookup yields CDR1 GTSNPN and CDR2 SVGIG (reference sequence). After removal of 0 bases from V and 7 bases from J, the junction contained 10 bases not matched to a gene. CDR3 size: 16 residues. The CDR3 bases are TGTGCCTGGAGTGTACGGGACAGGGTGAAAGCGAATGAGCAGTTCTTC. Translated: CAWSVRDRVKANEQFF.

CDR3 in DNA: TGTGCCACGTGGGGGACAACCAACTCTGGGGCCAACGTCCTGACTTTC. This translates into CATWGTTNSGANVLTF. V is TRBV18 and J is TRBJ2-6; D possibly corresponds to TRBD1 (6 bases). This CDR3 has 16 residues. Germline CDR1 and CDR2: KGHSH and LQKENI. Deletions cut 10 bases from V and 0 bases from J, with 16 bases between.

The chain carries TRBV7-9 and TRBJ2-7, with D tentatively TRBD2 (6 bases). Germline V CDR1 and CDR2: SEHNR, FQNEAQ (reference sequence). The length of the CDR3 is 13 residues. The germline V and J ends were trimmed by 2 bases and 3 bases, with 8 bases remaining between them. CDR3 residues: CASSLTGGYEQYF. CDR3 DNA: TGTGCCAGCAGCTTAACCGGGGGCTACGAGCAGTACTTC.

CDR3 loop: CASSFDVAQNYEQYF. CDR3 nucleotides: TGTGCCAGCAGTTTCGACGTAGCACAAAACTACGAGCAGTACTTC. The rearrangement links TRBV11-2 to TRBJ2-7; D is ambiguous. The CDR3 totals 15 residues. Trimming removed 6 bases at V and 3 bases at J, with 18 bases between. Germline values: CDR1 SGHAT, CDR2 FQNNGV. The whole variable domain, filled in from reference TRBV11-2 and TRBJ2-7, reads EAGVAQSPRYKIIEKRQSVAFWCNPISGHATLYWYQQILGQGPKLLIQFQNNGVVDDSQLPKDRFSAERLKGVDSTLKIQPAKLEDSAVYLCASSFDVAQNYEQYFGPGTRLTVT.

Concerning this clone: Additional DNA sequences in this sample encode the identical CDR3. Here the CDR3 DNA reads TGCGCCAGCAGCTCCGGGAGCTCCTACGAGCAGTACTTC. It yields the protein CASSSGSSYEQYF. This chain links TRBV5-1 with TRBJ2-7; a weak D match, TRBD2 (6 bases). The V gene's germline CDR1 is SGHRS and CDR2 YFSETQ. Trimming took off 3 bases at V and 0 bases at J, with 7 bases between the two ends. This CDR3 spans 13 amino acids.

The gene calls are TRBV5-1 and TRBJ1-6; 9 bases align to TRBD1. CDR1 and CDR2 (germline): SGHRS, YFSETQ. The V and J ends lost 4 bases and 11 bases, in that order; junction bases with no gene match: 7. This CDR3 spans 14 amino acids. The CDR3 bases are TGCGCCAGCAGCACCGACAGGGGGAGGCCACCCCTCCACTTT. Translating gives CASSTDRGRPPLHF.

V gene TRBV29-1 combines with J gene TRBJ1-1; perhaps TRBD1 as D (5 bases). Trimming stripped 4 bases from V and 4 bases from J, with 22 bases between. CDR3 length: 16 amino acids. Germline loops: CDR1 SQVTM, CDR2 ANQGSEA. CDR3 region: CSVVLRQTIGGTEAFF. DNA of the CDR3: TGCAGCGTTGTCCTACGGCAGACGATCGGGGGCACTGAAGCTTTCTTT.

The gene calls are TRBV4-2 and TRBJ2-3; 10 nucleotides line up with TRBD2. Trimming cost V 0 bases and J 4 bases; bases outside gene matches: 4. The germline V gene has CDR1 LGHNA and CDR2 YNFKEQ. The CDR3 runs 16 residues. In DNA form, the CDR3 reads TGTGCCAGCAGCCAAGAGTTAGCGGGGGGATCAGATACGCAGTATTTT. Translating gives CASSQELAGGSDTQYF.

The rearrangement joins TRBV6-5 to TRBJ1-6; no reliable D call. V was clipped by 4 bases and J by 7 bases, with 11 bases between them. The CDR3 sequence is 14 residues long. The V gene's germline CDR1 is MNHEY and CDR2 SVGAGI. The CDR3 sequence: CASSWGAGNSPLHF. CDR3 sequence (DNA): TGTGCCAGCAGTTGGGGAGCGGGAAATTCACCCCTCCACTTT.

The gene calls are TRBV7-3 and TRBJ2-3, with 9 bases fitting TRBD2. The V gene's germline CDR1 is SGHTA and CDR2 FQGTGA. Trimming took 2 bases from V and 4 from J; bases not matched to a gene: 7. CDR3 size: 16 residues. CDR3 DNA sequence: TGTGCCAGCAGCTTAGTGGTGGGGACTAGCCCAGATACGCAGTATTTT. This sequence encodes CASSLVVGTSPDTQYF.

About this clone itself: The same CDR3 arises from other DNA sequences in this sample as well. V is TRBV6-1 and J is TRBJ2-1, with 8 nucleotides matching TRBD1. CDR3 length: 13 residues. The junction had 6 bases not matched to a gene; V was cut back by 9 bases and J by 5 bases. CDR1 MNHNS and CDR2 SASEGT come from the germline V gene. The CDR3, as DNA: TGTGCCAGTAGACAGGGGCTCAACAATGAGCAGTTCTTC. It specifies CASRQGLNNEQFF.

This rearrangement joins TRBV7-9 to TRBJ1-4; 9 positions match TRBD1. V was clipped by 6 bases and J by 7 bases; unmatched bases: 15. Germline CDR1 SEHNR, CDR2 FQNEAQ (reference sequence). This CDR3 has 17 amino acids. The CDR3 DNA reads TGTGCCAGCAGTCATGGCCGGGACAGGGCGGGCGTTGAAAAACTGTTTTTT. Translated: CASSHGRDRAGVEKLFF.

The chain carries TRBV7-9 and TRBJ2-1; D ambiguous. The length of the CDR3 is 17 residues. Deletions cut 7 bases from V and 2 bases from J, with 21 bases between. Germline V lookup: CDR1 SEHNR, CDR2 FQNEAQ (reference sequence). The CDR3 reads CASNPFFPRSPYNEQFF. The CDR3 coding sequence is TGTGCCAGCAATCCCTTCTTCCCGAGAAGCCCCTACAATGAGCAGTTCTTC.

The genes are TRBV7-9 and TRBJ1-2; D uncertain. Germline lookup yields CDR1 SEHNR and CDR2 FQNEAQ (reference sequence). Trimming left V 1 base short and J 3 bases short, with 6 bases between. The CDR3 runs 13 residues. Written as DNA, the CDR3 is TGTGCCAGCAGCTTAGACGGAGACTATGGCTACACCTTC. This codes for CASSLDGDYGYTF. The full variable domain, in which reference TRBV7-9 and TRBJ1-2 provide the parts outside the CDR3, is DTGVSQNPRHKITKRGQNVTFRCDPISEHNRLYWYRQTLGQGPEFLTYFQNEAQLEKSRLLSDRFSAERPKGSFSTLEIQRTEQGDSAMYLCASSLDGDYGYTFGSGTRLTVV.

The sample holds a few counts of this clone. The J gene is TRBJ1-2, the V gene TRBV5-6, with TRBD1 as a possible D gene (5 bases). Per germline, CDR1 SGHDT and CDR2 YYEEEE. V was shortened by 2 bases and J by 4 bases, with 9 bases between the two germline ends. This CDR3 contains 13 residues. The CDR3 region has the DNA TGTGCCAGCAGCTTTCAGGGAAGCTATGGCTACACCTTC. Translated, it gives CASSFQGSYGYTF.

The J gene is TRBJ2-1, the V gene TRBV18, with 15 bases lining up with TRBD2. Trimming took 6 bases from V and 7 from J; bases not matched to a gene: 4. CDR3 size: 15 residues. Looked up from germline, CDR1 is KGHSH and CDR2 is LQKENI. The CDR3 spells CASSAGLAGGNEQFF. CDR3 sequence (DNA): TGTGCCAGCTCCGCGGGACTAGCGGGGGGAAATGAGCAGTTCTTC.

This clone turned up a few times. This chain connects TRBV18 to TRBJ1-4; 8 bases are a match to TRBD1. Germline loops: CDR1 KGHSH, CDR2 LQKENI. CDR3 length equals 15 residues. Trimming at V came to 2 bases and at J to 14 bases, leaving 13 bases not matched to a gene. In DNA form, the CDR3 reads TGTGCCAGCTCACCATCGGGACAGGCCCCCTATGGGCTGTTTTTT. Translated, it gives CASSPSGQAPYGLFF.

The sample holds one count of this clone. The chain couples TRBV28 to TRBJ2-6; D uncertain. Germline CDR1 and CDR2: MDHEN and SYDVKM. The CDR3 contains 15 residues. Between the trimmed V and J ends, which lost 1 base and 1 base, there was a span of 5 bases. The CDR3 reads CASSLSGSGANVLTF. Written as DNA, the CDR3 is TGTGCCAGCAGTTTATCCGGGTCTGGGGCCAACGTCCTGACTTTC.

The rearrangement joins TRBV5-1 to TRBJ1-6; no clear D gene. The CDR3 length is 14 residues. V was pared by 0 bases and J by 9 bases, with 10 bases between. Germline-derived CDR1 and CDR2 are SGHRS and YFSETQ. The CDR3, as DNA: TGCGCCAGCAGCTTGGAAGCGGCTCCTTCACCCCTCCACTTT. This encodes CASSLEAAPSPLHF.

The chain joins TRBV19 to TRBJ2-7, with unresolved D. V dropped 4 bases and J dropped 2 bases, with 9 bases sitting between them. CDR1 is LNHDA, CDR2 SQIVND, per germline (reference sequence). This CDR3 comprises 13 residues. In DNA form, the CDR3 reads TGTGCCAGTAGTACGGCTAGAACCTACGAGCAGTACTTC. Translated, it gives CASSTARTYEQYF.

The rearrangement joins TRBV5-1 to TRBJ1-1; 8 bases are shared with TRBD1. V lost 4 bases, J lost 4 bases, and 6 bases stayed unmatched. Germline V gene sequence: CDR1 SGHRS, CDR2 YFSETQ. The CDR3 totals 14 residues. CDR3 region: CASSDPGGGTEAFF. The CDR3 nucleotides read TGCGCCAGCAGCGACCCAGGGGGCGGCACTGAAGCTTTCTTT.

The rearrangement uses TRBV18 and TRBJ2-5; possible D gene TRBD2, 6 bases. CDR1 is KGHSH, CDR2 LQKENI, per germline. The V gene lost 3 bases and the J gene lost 5 bases, with 10 bases spanning the gap. The CDR3 length is 13 residues. The CDR3 sequence: CASSPGGKETQYF. The CDR3 DNA reads TGTGCCAGCTCACCCGGAGGGAAGGAGACCCAGTACTTC.

The V and J genes are TRBV5-1 and TRBJ2-3, with 7 positions matching TRBD1. CDR1 and CDR2 (germline): SGHRS, YFSETQ. V lost 0 bases and J lost 2; bases outside the gene matches: 12. The CDR3 has 18 residues. The CDR3 is CASSLAGRQGASTDTQYF. In nucleotides, the CDR3 is TGCGCCAGCAGCTTGGCTGGCCGACAGGGAGCTTCCACAGATACGCAGTATTTT.

J is TRBJ1-5 and V is TRBV19; D is perhaps TRBD1 (6 bases). This CDR3 has 16 residues. V was cut by 0 bases and J by 0 bases, with 9 bases left in between. CDR1 and CDR2 from the germline V gene are LNHDA and SQIVND (reference sequence). The CDR3 nucleotides are TGTGCCAGTAGTATAGAGGGGGCAAGTAGCAATCAGCCCCAGCATTTT. It codes for CASSIEGASSNQPQHF.